This note documents a single TCR beta chain sequence. In the same sample, other DNA sequences code for this CDR3. Time point indicated: after dendritic cell vaccination, including at tumor progression/relapse. All glioblastoma patients lacked an isocitrate dehydrogenase mutation. This CDR3 is built from 15 residues. The germline gives CDR1 SNHLY, CDR2 FYNNEI. Trimming stripped 3 bases from V and 2 bases from J, with 14 bases between. This sample was taken from a study of glioma-infiltrating T cells after dendritic cell vaccination. Study details: Treatment, given 2003 to 2012, was autologous tumor lysate-pulsed dendritic cell vaccination. Patients received three intradermal dendritic cell vaccine injections at biweekly intervals.

The PCR used 60 V beta and 13 J beta primers. Sequencing used immunoSEQ multiplex PCR; TCRdb keeps in-frame clones, though not all of them. Among tens of thousands of clones listed, roughly 80% were seen once. The gene calls are TRBV2 and TRBJ2-7, with a weak D call TRBD1 (5 bases). Material: blood, obtained after dendritic cell vaccination. The receptor was isolated from a human donor with glioblastoma. The CDR3: CASSEGSGQPYEQYF. Written as DNA, the CDR3 is TGTGCCAGCAGTGAGGGGTCAGGGCAGCCCTACGAGCAGTACTTC.